This T cell receptor (beta chain) originates from a study of shared T cell receptors in the human thymus. Losses at the gene ends were 3 bases for V and 10 bases for J; bases not matched to a gene: 27. CDR1 is MNHNS and CDR2 is SASEGT in the germline V gene. The CDR3 length is 20 residues. TCRdb's table, derived via immunoSEQ multiplex PCR, lists solely in-frame clones and lacks some. The repertoire consists of more than 550,000 clones, with around 85% occurring once and the leading ten covering around 0.0094%. The sample also formed part of further work on human thymus T cells. That publication notes: Among the donors, all were healthy Finnish infants having corrective surgery for congenital heart defects. Thymus pieces cut out during corrective heart surgery were the tissue that was used. Thymic and blood repertoires appeared to show biased V and J gene usage.

This chain joins TRBV6-1 and TRBJ2-1, with 7 positions matching TRBD1. This clonotype originated in a girl in the first two years of life with a congenital heart defect. Sequencing was performed on thymocytes. The CDR3 spells CASSETWDSPGASSAREQFF. For the CDR3, the DNA is TGTGCCAGCAGTGAGACCTGGGACAGTCCCGGGGCCTCCTCAGCGCGGGAGCAGTTCTTC.